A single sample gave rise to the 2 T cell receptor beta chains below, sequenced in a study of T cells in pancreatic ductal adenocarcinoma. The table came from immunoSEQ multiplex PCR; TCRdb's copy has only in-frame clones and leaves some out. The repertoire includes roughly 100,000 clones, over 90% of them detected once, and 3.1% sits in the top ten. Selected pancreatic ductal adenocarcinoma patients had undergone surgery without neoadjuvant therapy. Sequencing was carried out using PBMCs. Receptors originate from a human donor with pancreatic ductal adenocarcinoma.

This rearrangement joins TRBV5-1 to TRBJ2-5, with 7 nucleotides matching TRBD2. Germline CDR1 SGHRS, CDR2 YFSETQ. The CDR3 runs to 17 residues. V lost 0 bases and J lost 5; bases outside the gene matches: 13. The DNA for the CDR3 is TGCGCCAGCAGCTTGGAATCCCGCGGGAGAGGTGGGGAGACCCAGTACTTC. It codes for CASSLESRGRGGETQYF.

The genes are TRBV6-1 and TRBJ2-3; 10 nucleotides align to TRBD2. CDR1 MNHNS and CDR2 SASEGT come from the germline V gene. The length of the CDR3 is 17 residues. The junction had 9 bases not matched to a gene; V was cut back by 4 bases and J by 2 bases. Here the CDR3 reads CASSARGLAGATDTQYF. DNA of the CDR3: TGTGCCAGCAGTGCCCGGGGGCTAGCGGGGGCCACAGATACGCAGTATTTT.